This TCR beta chain emerged from a study of cytomegalovirus exposure and HLA in healthy donors. Study-wide points: In terms of immune exposure information, only CMV serostatus was available.

Both 60 Vbeta primers and 13 Jbeta primers went into the PCR. Measured with immunoSEQ multiplex PCR; TCRdb has only the in-frame clones, and not every one. This table has 120,000 to 150,000 clones, 76% appearing once. This CDR3 comprises 16 residues. From germline, CDR1 is SQVTM and CDR2 ANQGSEA. The ends lost 6 bases at V and 2 bases at J; junction bases unmatched: 13. In regard to this clone: The target antigen is unknown.

Donors showed nominal health when sampled, although they likely had unrecorded immune exposures. The receptor was derived from a woman in her forties in good health and CMV-seronegative. The sample was PBMCs. V gene TRBV29-1 combines with J gene TRBJ1-2; 9 positions agree with TRBD1. DNA for the CDR3: TGCAGCGTAGTCCGGGACAGGGCCTTCCCCAACTATGGCTACACCTTC. Residues: CSVVRDRAFPNYGYTF.